Below, 26 T cell receptor beta chains from the same sample are listed, as sequenced in a study of T cell repertoires in cytomegalovirus infection. These receptors lack a known antigen. TCRdb re-derived calls from the reads in MiXCR, one entry per CDR3 protein. The table has under 350,000 distinct CDR3 sequences, 20% to 25% seen once. The sample consisted of cultured PBMCs, taken from culture after CMV antigen stimulation. The receptors stem from a human donor in good health (CMV status not recorded). Some clones in this sample may be carry-over from other donors' samples.

As to this clonotype: A much bigger clone sits one base away, suggesting this may be a read error. The chain links TRBV7-8 to TRBJ1-4; TRBD1 is a possible D gene (6 bases). The CDR3 length is 15 residues. V was clipped by 5 bases and J by 8 bases, with 18 bases between them. Germline loops: CDR1 SGHVS, CDR2 FQNEAQ. The CDR3 here is CASSISTGTSEKLFF. DNA of the CDR3: TGTGCCAGCAGCATAAGTACAGGGACGTCGGAAAAACTGTTTTTT.

The genes are TRBV9 and TRBJ2-5; 7 bases line up with TRBD1. The CDR3 loop spans 15 amino acids. J gave up 4 bases and V 4 bases, and 10 bases lay outside the gene matches. Germline V gives CDR1 SGDLS, CDR2 YYNGEE. The CDR3 sequence is CASSPHTNRGETQYF. The CDR3 coding sequence is TGTGCCAGCAGCCCTCACACCAACAGGGGAGAGACCCAGTACTTC.

This clonotype was seen a few times. The chain links TRBV7-3 to TRBJ2-1; maybe TRBD1 (5 bases). Germline V lookup: CDR1 SGHTA, CDR2 FQGTGA. The CDR3 length is 13 residues. With 5 bases removed from V and 7 bases from J, the gap between germline ends came to 12 bases. CDR3: CASSQGASNEQFF. CDR3 DNA sequence: TGTGCCAGCAGCCAAGGGGCCTCGAATGAGCAGTTCTTC.

This clonotype was found many times. The gene calls are TRBV6-1 and TRBJ2-6, with 7 bases lining up with TRBD1. The V and J ends lost 7 bases and 4 bases, in that order; junction bases with no gene match: 13. The length of the CDR3 is 17 residues. Germline-derived CDR1 and CDR2 are MNHNS and SASEGT. CDR3 residues: CASTPGTVLQGANVLTF. Written as DNA, the CDR3 is TGTGCCAGCACCCCCGGGACAGTGCTTCAAGGGGCCAACGTCCTGACTTTC.

V is TRBV7-2 and J is TRBJ1-2, with D possibly TRBD1 on 6 matching bases. Germline V gives CDR1 SGHTA, CDR2 FQGNSA. This CDR3 spans 16 amino acids. The V gene lost 1 base and the J gene lost 8 bases, with 20 bases spanning the gap. The CDR3 DNA reads TGTGCCAGCAGCTTAGGGGGTCACAGGGAAGTAGGCGGCTACACCTTC. Its translation is CASSLGGHREVGGYTF.

The CDR3 protein is CATSSRTEYGYTF. The CDR3, as DNA: TGTGCCACCAGCAGTAGAACAGAATATGGCTACACCTTC. The chain couples TRBV15 to TRBJ1-2; D gene unclear. CDR1 and CDR2 from the germline V gene are LNHNV and YYDKDF (reference sequence). Trimming shortened V by 3 bases and J by 5 bases, and 10 bases separated the two germline ends. This CDR3 has 13 residues. The complete variable domain, with remaining parts taken from reference TRBV15 and TRBJ1-2, reads DAMVIQNPRYQVTQFGKPVTLSCSQTLNHNVMYWYQQKSSQAPKLLFHYYDKDFNNEADTPDNFQSRRPNTSFCFLDIRSPGLGDTAMYLCATSSRTEYGYTFGSGTRLTVV.

This clonotype was seen a handful of times. The rearrangement links TRBV12-5 to TRBJ2-5; D is ambiguous. Between the trimmed V and J ends, which lost 2 bases and 5 bases, there was a span of 12 bases. The CDR3 spans 14 residues. Germline assignment: CDR1 LGHNT and CDR2 FRNRAP. The CDR3: CASGLYPQEETQYF. CDR3 DNA sequence: TGTGCTAGTGGTTTGTACCCCCAGGAGGAGACCCAGTACTTC.

The genes are TRBV6-5 and TRBJ2-5; tentative D call: TRBD2 (5 bases). V was cut by 0 bases and J by 1 base, with 12 bases left in between. Germline CDR1 MNHEY, CDR2 SVGAGI. The CDR3 consists of 16 residues. The CDR3 bases are TGTGCCAGCAGTTACTCGCGGGTCACAGCCCAAGAGACCCAGTACTTC. It specifies CASSYSRVTAQETQYF.

This clonotype has a handful of counts. The chain uses TRBV12-5 and TRBJ1-1; D possibly corresponds to TRBD1 (5 bases). Germline V CDR1 and CDR2: LGHNT, FRNRAP. CDR3 length: 14 residues. Trimming stripped 6 bases from V and 4 bases from J, with 15 bases between. Here the CDR3 reads CASGTRESSTEAFF. CDR3 DNA sequence: TGTGCTAGTGGCACCAGGGAGAGCAGCACTGAAGCTTTCTTT.

This clonotype was found a few times. This chain connects TRBV27 to TRBJ2-5, with TRBD1 matching 7 bases. CDR3 size: 12 residues. Germline V CDR1 and CDR2: MNHEY, SMNVEV (reference sequence). Trimming cost V 7 bases and J 10 bases; bases outside gene matches: 9. CDR3 sequence: CASTSLRGHQYF. The CDR3, as DNA: TGTGCCAGCACTTCTCTGAGGGGGCACCAGTACTTC.

This clonotype was found a few times. The rearrangement links TRBV4-3 to TRBJ1-4; D is unresolved. The CDR3 consists of 15 residues. V shed 0 bases and J shed 8 bases, with 13 bases lying between them. CDR1 LGHNA and CDR2 YSLEER come from the germline V gene. The CDR3 nucleotides are TGCGCCAGCAGCCAAGAGGTGCAAACAGCCGAAAAACTGTTTTTT. Translated, it gives CASSQEVQTAEKLFF.

The V gene is TRBV7-2, the J gene TRBJ2-2; TRBD2 matches at 7 bases. CDR3 size: 16 residues. The germline CDR1 and CDR2 sequences are SGHTA and FQGNSA. V lost 5 bases and J lost 6; bases outside the gene matches: 12. The CDR3 loop reads CASSPTPGTIAGELFF. The CDR3 region has the DNA TGTGCCAGCAGCCCAACGCCCGGGACTATCGCCGGGGAGCTGTTTTTT.

There are a few counts of this clonotype. The chain is built from TRBV11-2 and TRBJ2-2, with no clear D. This CDR3 comprises 12 residues. Germline assignment: CDR1 SGHAT and CDR2 FQNNGV. Trimming removed 5 bases from V and 12 bases from J, with 13 bases in between. For the CDR3, the DNA is TGTGCCAGCAGCCTGCCCTTGGGAAAGCTGTTTTTT. Its translation is CASSLPLGKLFF.

This clonotype was found a few times. This chain links TRBV18 with TRBJ2-3; D call uncertain. The V end was cut by 0 bases, the J end by 1 base, with 5 bases between. CDR1 is KGHSH, CDR2 LQKENI, per germline. This CDR3 is built from 14 residues. The CDR3 DNA reads TGTGCCAGCTCACCACCGTGGGGCACAGATACGCAGTATTTT. As protein: CASSPPWGTDTQYF.

At least ten counts were recorded for this clonotype. The DNA of the CDR3 is TGTGCCAGCAGGGCCCCTTCGGGGACAGGGACCTATGGCTACACCTTC. This codes for CASRAPSGTGTYGYTF. The rearrangement links TRBV27 to TRBJ1-2; 9 bases map to TRBD1. There are 16 residues in the CDR3. CDR1 and CDR2 from the germline V gene are MNHEY and SMNVEV (reference sequence). The J segment lost 4 bases and the V segment lost 6 bases, leaving 12 bases of the junction unmatched.

The table lists this clonotype with a few counts. CDR3 DNA sequence: TGTGCCAGCAGCCCAACAATAGCGGGAATTTACAATGAGCAGTTCTTC. Protein: CASSPTIAGIYNEQFF. The gene calls are TRBV11-2 and TRBJ2-1; TRBD2 agrees at 8 bases. V lost 5 bases and J lost 4; bases outside the gene matches: 10. The length of the CDR3 is 16 residues. Germline V gene data show CDR1 as SGHAT and CDR2 as FQNNGV.

The chain uses TRBV3-1 and TRBJ2-7; D call uncertain. Per germline, CDR1 LGHDT and CDR2 YNNKEL (reference sequence). Trimming cost V 1 base and J 3 bases, with 10 bases left between them. The CDR3 loop spans 14 amino acids. CDR3 in DNA: TGTGCCAGCAGCCAAGCTGCGTCTTTCTACGAGCAGTACTTC. Amino acids: CASSQAASFYEQYF.

This chain links TRBV20-1 with TRBJ2-7; D perhaps matches TRBD2 (6 bases). The length of the CDR3 is 15 residues. Germline V gene sequence: CDR1 DFQATT, CDR2 SNEGSKA (reference sequence). The V and J ends lost 4 bases and 6 bases respectively, with 22 bases between them. CDR3 residues: CSATGGARVLSEQYF. Here the CDR3 DNA reads TGCAGTGCTACAGGAGGGGCGAGGGTCTTATCCGAGCAGTACTTC.

The genes are TRBV9 and TRBJ2-1, with 11 bases that match TRBD2. This CDR3 comprises 16 residues. CDR1 and CDR2 (germline): SGDLS, YYNGEE. V gave up 1 base and J gave up 4 bases; unmatched junction bases: 4. This CDR3 reads CASSVRPSGGYNEQFF. The CDR3 DNA sequence: TGTGCCAGCAGCGTAAGGCCTAGCGGGGGGTACAATGAGCAGTTCTTC. Full variable domain (remainder filled in from reference TRBV9 and TRBJ2-1): DSGVTQTPKHLITATGQRVTLRCSPRSGDLSVYWYQQSLDQGLQFLIQYYNGEERAKGNILERFSAQQFPDLHSELNLSSLELGDSALYFCASSVRPSGGYNEQFFGPGTRLTVL.

The V call is TRBV6-1, the J call TRBJ2-6, with D unclear. The germline CDR1 and CDR2 sequences are MNHNS and SASEGT. With 0 bases removed from V and 0 bases from J, the gap between germline ends came to 12 bases. This CDR3 is 18 amino acids long. This CDR3 is CASSEAKVESSGANVLTF. CDR3 DNA: TGTGCCAGCAGTGAAGCAAAGGTTGAGAGCTCTGGGGCCAACGTCCTGACTTTC.

This clonotype was counted between two and nine times. The V call is TRBV10-3, the J call TRBJ1-5, with unresolved D. The CDR3 extends over 14 amino acids. Deletions cut 3 bases from V and 6 bases from J, with 12 bases between. From germline, CDR1 is ENHRY and CDR2 SYGVKD. The CDR3 DNA is TGTGCCATCAGTGAAGGAGAGGGAAGTCAGCCCCAGCATTTT. Translating it yields CAISEGEGSQPQHF.

The rearrangement uses TRBV4-1 and TRBJ2-2; D assignment may be TRBD1 or TRBD2 (5 bases each). There are 14 residues in the CDR3. V lost 1 base and J lost 5, with 8 bases in between. Germline CDR1 is MGHRA and CDR2 is YSYEKL. CDR3 sequence reads: CASSQGDLTGELFF. The CDR3, as DNA: TGCGCCAGCAGCCAAGGGGACCTAACCGGGGAGCTGTTTTTT.

There are many counts of this clonotype. The chain recombines TRBV7-9 with TRBJ2-2; TRBD1 matches 7 bases. V was clipped by 3 bases and J by 4 bases; unmatched bases: 8. Germline assignment: CDR1 SEHNR and CDR2 FQNEAQ (reference sequence). The CDR3 covers 16 residues. The CDR3 is CASSFSRAGGTGELFF. Written as DNA, the CDR3 is TGTGCCAGCAGCTTCTCCCGCGCAGGGGGCACCGGGGAGCTGTTTTTT.

In the case of this clonotype: A single base separates this from a much larger clone, so it may be a read error. This CDR3 is CASSSGLEAKAFF. Written as DNA, the CDR3 is TGTGCCAGCAGCTCCGGGTTGGAAGCCAAGGCTTTCTTT. The rearrangement links TRBV7-2 to TRBJ1-1; D is uncertain. Germline V gene lookup returns CDR1 SGHTA and CDR2 FQGNSA. V gave up 4 bases and J gave up 11 bases, with 17 bases separating them. The CDR3 is made up of 13 amino acids.

This clonotype was observed a few times. The V call is TRBV7-2, the J call TRBJ2-3; possibly TRBD2 for D (6 bases). The CDR3 consists of 15 residues. V was shortened by 3 bases and J by 3 bases, with 13 bases between the two germline ends. The germline V gene has CDR1 SGHTA and CDR2 FQGNSA. This chain's CDR3 is CASSLPGLNTDTQYF. As DNA, the CDR3 is TGTGCCAGCAGCTTGCCGGGACTGAATACAGATACGCAGTATTTT.

V gene TRBV18 combines with J gene TRBJ2-3, with TRBD1 as a possible D gene (5 bases). Trimming cost V 0 bases and J 1 base, with 5 bases left between them. Germline V gives CDR1 KGHSH, CDR2 LQKENI. The CDR3 extends over 14 amino acids. CDR3 sequence reads: CASSPPGRTDTQYF. The CDR3 bases are TGTGCCAGCTCACCACCGGGGCGCACAGATACGCAGTATTTT.